The rows below give T cell receptor beta chains drawn from one sample of a study of blood T cell repertoires in COVID-19. Method: immunoSEQ multiplex PCR; TCRdb's copy keeps in-frame clones and lacks some. The profile shows some 190,000 clones, around 82% of them singletons. Sequencing was done on a sample of PBMCs or T cells enriched from blood (not recorded which). The receptors were sampled from a man aged 25 to 40 with acute COVID-19. The conserved cysteine and the conserved F or W are not part of the CDR3 here.

>TRBV9|TRBJ1-2
ASSVAWQGLNYGYT
>TRBV19|TRBJ1-1
ASSIDLGFTDEAF
>TRBV7-3|TRBJ1-6
ASSLGPPSPLH
>TRBV9|TRBJ1-2
ASSVDRGDRGYT
>TRBV2|TRBJ1-4
ASSEQGGEKLF
>TRBV19|TRBJ2-7
ASSAGTGTSEQY
>TRBV5-1|TRBJ2-1
ASSSGTGYSEF
>TRBV6-4|TRBJ2-3
ASSTGGVGTDTQY
>TRBV5-1|TRBJ1-2
ASSRTSDYGYT
>TRBV5-4|TRBJ1-5
ASSLGGGFNQPQH
>TRBV7-9|TRBJ2-3
ASSSRGPDTQY
>TRBV5-5|TRBJ1-1
ASSLVPKPNTEAF
>TRBV6-4|TRBJ2-1
ASSVAGGNNEQF
>TRBV6-5|TRBJ2-5
ASSYGRQETQY
>TRBV10-3|TRBJ1-2
AISESGQGLSYGYT
>TRBV19|TRBJ1-5
ASSRRTDGYQPQH
>TRBV2|TRBJ1-4
ASSTGGVNEKLF
>TRBV28|TRBJ2-4
ASSSGRLAGGQILAKNIQY
>TRBV5-4|TRBJ1-1
ASSLGRYEAF
>TRBV3-1/TRBV3-2|TRBJ2-3
ASSPLKGGVTDTQY
>TRBV5-6|TRBJ2-1
ASSPYDRGGNEQF
>TRBV19|TRBJ2-2
ASSTGTNTGELF
>TRBV19|TRBJ2-4
ASSRAASLAKNIQY
>TRBV9|TRBJ2-5
ASSVDGGHQETQY
>TRBV28|TRBJ2-1
ASSAFRGGRYNEQF
>TRBV20-1|TRBJ2-3
SASLRGAMGTDTQY
>TRBV28|TRBJ2-7
ASSSDIPGQY
>TRBV10-3|TRBJ1-2
AIMPGNYGYT
>TRBV24-1|TRBJ2-5
ATSDYNQETQY
>TRBV29-1|TRBJ1-4
SVEKGQVGEKLF
>TRBV4-1|TRBJ2-2
ASSHPGQGINTGELF